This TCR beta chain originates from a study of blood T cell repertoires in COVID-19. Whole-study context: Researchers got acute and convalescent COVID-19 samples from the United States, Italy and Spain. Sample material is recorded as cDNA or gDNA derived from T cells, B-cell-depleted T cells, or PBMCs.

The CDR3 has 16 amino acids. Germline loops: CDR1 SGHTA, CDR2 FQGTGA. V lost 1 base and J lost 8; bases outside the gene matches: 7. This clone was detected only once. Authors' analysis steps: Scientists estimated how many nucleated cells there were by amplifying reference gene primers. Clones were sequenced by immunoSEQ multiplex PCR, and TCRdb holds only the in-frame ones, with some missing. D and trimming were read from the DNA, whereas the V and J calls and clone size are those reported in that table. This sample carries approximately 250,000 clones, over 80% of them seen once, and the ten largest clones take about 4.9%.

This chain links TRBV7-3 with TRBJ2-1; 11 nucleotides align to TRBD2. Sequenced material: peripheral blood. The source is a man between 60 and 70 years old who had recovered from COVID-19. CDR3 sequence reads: CASSLRPSGGIDEQFF. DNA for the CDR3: TGTGCCAGCAGCTTAAGACCTAGCGGGGGGATCGATGAGCAGTTCTTC.